The rows below give T cell receptor beta chains drawn from one sample of a study of T cell repertoires in cytomegalovirus infection. Their cognate antigens are unknown. TCRdb reprocessed the reads via MiXCR and lists one record per CDR3 protein. The sample holds roughly 920,000 distinct CDR3 sequences, 25% to 40% seen once. The specimen was cultured CD8+ T cells from PBMCs, collected from culture after CMV antigen stimulation. All receptors derive from a human donor in good health (CMV status not recorded). Some clones in this sample may be carry-over from other donors' samples. The CDR3 runs from the conserved cysteine through the conserved F or W. The D gene is left open where the match is weak. Expanded clones get a size class; other rows say once, few or many, or leave the size out.

V: TRBV7-9; size: .; J: TRBJ2-3; D: .; CDR3: CASSRHTQYF; DNA: TGTGCCAGCAGCCGACATACGCAGTATTTT
V: TRBV27; size: .; J: TRBJ1-6; D: TRBD1; CDR3: CASSSTGGWTPLHF; DNA: TGTGCCAGCAGTTCCACAGGGGGCTGGACACCCCTCCACTTT
V: TRBV6-5; size: .; J: TRBJ2-1; D: .; CDR3: CASSYTTDNEQFF; DNA: TGTGCCAGCAGTTACACTACAGACAATGAGCAGTTCTTC
V: TRBV10-3; size: once; J: TRBJ2-2; D: TRBD2; CDR3: CATPLAGSNTGELFF; DNA: TGTGCCACTCCCTTAGCGGGGTCGAACACCGGGGAGCTGTTTTTT
V: TRBV24-1; size: .; J: TRBJ1-5; D: .; CDR3: CTTSDSGGEQPQHF; DNA: TGTACCACCAGTGATTCGGGGGGGGAGCAGCCCCAGCATTTT
V: TRBV7-9; size: few; J: TRBJ2-4; D: .; CDR3: CASSFVLRGLDPKNIQYF; DNA: TGTGCCAGCAGCTTTGTTCTCCGGGGGCTCGACCCCAAAAACATTCAGTACTTC
V: TRBV6-5; size: few; J: TRBJ2-3; D: TRBD2; CDR3: CASSYSPAGRTDTQYF; DNA: TGTGCCAGCAGTTACTCTCCAGCGGGGCGCACAGATACGCAGTATTTT
V: TRBV6-8; size: .; J: TRBJ2-7; D: .; CDR3: CASRHVRDYEQYF; DNA: TGTGCCAGCCGACATGTCAGAGACTACGAGCAGTACTTC
V: TRBV27; size: .; J: TRBJ2-3; D: .; CDR3: CASSLLQDTDTQYF; DNA: TGTGCCAGCAGTTTATTACAAGACACAGATACGCAGTATTTT
V: TRBV12-3/TRBV12-4; size: .; J: TRBJ2-5; D: TRBD1; CDR3: CASRGQAKETQYF; DNA: TGTGCCAGCAGGGGACAGGCCAAAGAGACCCAGTACTTC
V: TRBV2; size: few; J: TRBJ1-2; D: .; CDR3: CASSEGASANYGYTF; DNA: TGTGCCAGCAGTGAGGGGGCCTCAGCTAACTATGGCTACACCTTC
V: TRBV7-9; size: .; J: TRBJ2-1; D: TRBD1; CDR3: CASRQTGVWNNEQFF; DNA: TGTGCCAGCAGACAAACAGGGGTTTGGAATAATGAGCAGTTCTTC
V: TRBV5-5; size: .; J: TRBJ1-2; D: TRBD1; CDR3: CASSFEDRGHNYDYTF; DNA: TGTGCCAGCAGCTTTGAGGACAGGGGACACAACTATGACTACACCTTC
V: TRBV11-3; size: few; J: TRBJ1-5; D: .; CDR3: CASSLGPWDQPQHF; DNA: TGTGCCAGCAGCTTAGGCCCATGGGATCAGCCCCAGCATTTT
V: TRBV7-2; size: few; J: TRBJ2-3; D: .; CDR3: CASNLPIGQYF; DNA: TGTGCCAGCAACTTACCCATTGGGCAGTATTTT
V: TRBV7-6; size: many; J: TRBJ2-1; D: TRBD2; CDR3: CASSLVAGGYNEQFF; DNA: TGTGCCAGCAGCTTAGTGGCGGGGGGTTACAATGAGCAGTTCTTC
V: TRBV12-3/TRBV12-4; size: .; J: TRBJ1-4; D: .; CDR3: CASSLDPGWVNEKLFF; DNA: TGTGCCAGCAGTTTAGACCCCGGTTGGGTGAATGAAAAACTGTTTTTT
V: TRBV4-1; size: many; J: TRBJ1-2; D: .; CDR3: CASSQDSYGYTF; DNA: TGCGCCAGCAGCCAAGATAGCTATGGCTACACCTTC
V: TRBV15; size: .; J: TRBJ1-6; D: .; CDR3: CATSRDLHNSPLHF; DNA: TGTGCCACCAGCAGAGATCTACATAATTCACCCCTCCACTTT
V: TRBV11-2; size: .; J: TRBJ2-1; D: TRBD1; CDR3: CASSRTGSFYNEQFF; DNA: TGTGCCAGCAGCCGGACAGGGTCATTCTACAATGAGCAGTTCTTC
V: TRBV28; size: .; J: TRBJ1-2; D: .; CDR3: CASSLTAVTNYGYTF; DNA: TGTGCCAGCAGTTTAACGGCAGTAACTAACTATGGCTACACCTTC
V: TRBV10-3; size: few; J: TRBJ1-1; D: .; CDR3: CAISENGNTEAFF; DNA: TGTGCCATCAGTGAAAACGGGAACACTGAAGCTTTCTTT
V: TRBV12-3/TRBV12-4; size: .; J: TRBJ2-3; D: .; CDR3: CASSPTREGTDTQYF; DNA: TGTGCCAGCAGTCCCACCAGGGAAGGGACAGATACGCAGTATTTT
V: TRBV7-6; size: few; J: TRBJ2-2; D: .; CDR3: CASSLVAGASRELFF; DNA: TGTGCCAGCAGCTTAGTGGCAGGGGCGTCCCGGGAGCTGTTTTTT
V: TRBV9; size: few; J: TRBJ2-3; D: .; CDR3: CASSVVSGPDTQYF; DNA: TGTGCCAGCAGCGTAGTGTCGGGGCCCGATACGCAGTATTTT
V: TRBV2; size: few; J: TRBJ1-2; D: .; CDR3: CASRTGSLRNGYTF; DNA: TGTGCCAGCAGGACGGGCTCCCTAAGGAATGGCTACACCTTC
V: TRBV7-7; size: few; J: TRBJ1-2; D: .; CDR3: CASSKGYTF; DNA: TGTGCTAGTTCGAAGGGCTACACCTTC
V: TRBV5-5; size: .; J: TRBJ2-1; D: .; CDR3: CASPTNGGNEQFF; DNA: TGTGCCAGCCCGACAAATGGCGGGAATGAGCAGTTCTTC
V: TRBV5-4; size: .; J: TRBJ2-5; D: .; CDR3: CASSGLEETQYF; DNA: TGTGCCAGCAGCGGGTTGGAAGAGACCCAGTACTTC
V: TRBV7-6; size: .; J: TRBJ2-1; D: TRBD2; CDR3: CASSLENPGGGYNEQFF; DNA: TGTGCCAGCAGTCTAGAGAATCCGGGGGGGGGTTACAATGAGCAGTTCTTC
V: TRBV20-1; size: few; J: TRBJ2-2; D: .; CDR3: CSASQGGGELFF; DNA: TGCAGTGCTAGTCAGGGGGGCGGGGAGCTGTTTTTT
V: TRBV6-2/TRBV6-3; size: few; J: TRBJ2-2; D: TRBD2; CDR3: CASRELAGDTGELFF; DNA: TGTGCCAGCAGAGAACTAGCGGGGGACACCGGGGAGCTGTTTTTT
V: TRBV6-2/TRBV6-3; size: few; J: TRBJ2-2; D: TRBD1; CDR3: CASSYRPRQGHTGELFF; DNA: TGTGCCAGCAGTTATCGGCCCCGACAGGGACACACCGGGGAGCTGTTTTTT
V: TRBV7-9; size: .; J: TRBJ2-5; D: TRBD1; CDR3: CASSSGQGWGETQYF; DNA: TGTGCCAGCAGCTCCGGACAGGGATGGGGAGAGACCCAGTACTTC
V: TRBV12-3/TRBV12-4; size: few; J: TRBJ2-3; D: .; CDR3: CASSLGFFPITDTQYF; DNA: TGTGCCAGCAGTTTAGGGTTTTTTCCCATCACAGATACGCAGTATTTT
V: TRBV12-3/TRBV12-4; size: .; J: TRBJ2-3; D: .; CDR3: CAILPSPGSFTDTQYF; DNA: TGTGCCATCTTACCCTCCCCCGGGAGCTTCACAGATACGCAGTATTTT
V: TRBV19; size: .; J: TRBJ2-1; D: .; CDR3: CASRQAREYNEQFF; DNA: TGTGCCAGTAGACAAGCACGGGAGTACAATGAGCAGTTCTTC
V: TRBV6-6; size: .; J: TRBJ1-1; D: TRBD1; CDR3: CASHTRGGEGAVTEAFF; DNA: TGTGCCAGCCACACTCGTGGGGGGGAGGGGGCGGTCACTGAAGCTTTCTTT
V: TRBV19; size: .; J: TRBJ1-5; D: TRBD1; CDR3: CASSTIRDRVFSNQPQHF; DNA: TGTGCCAGTAGTACGATCCGGGACAGGGTATTTAGCAATCAGCCCCAGCATTTT
V: TRBV19; size: once; J: TRBJ1-1; D: .; CDR3: CASSIEEWGAGAFF; DNA: TGTGCCAGTAGTATAGAAGAGTGGGGGGCAGGAGCTTTCTTT
V: TRBV7-8; size: many; J: TRBJ2-5; D: TRBD1; CDR3: CASSLADIGQGQETQYF; DNA: TGTGCCAGCAGCTTAGCTGATATTGGACAGGGGCAAGAGACCCAGTACTTC
V: TRBV18; size: .; J: TRBJ2-3; D: TRBD2; CDR3: CASTLAGLTDTQYF; DNA: TGTGCCAGCACACTAGCGGGGCTAACAGATACGCAGTATTTT
V: TRBV4-1; size: .; J: TRBJ1-2; D: TRBD1; CDR3: CANSQDQGAKYGYTF; DNA: TGCGCCAACAGCCAAGATCAGGGGGCGAAATATGGCTACACCTTC
V: TRBV7-9; size: few; J: TRBJ2-1; D: .; CDR3: CANRQINEQFF; DNA: TGTGCCAACAGACAGATCAATGAGCAGTTCTTC
V: TRBV12-3/TRBV12-4; size: many; J: TRBJ2-2; D: TRBD1; CDR3: CASSSRTGRRELFF; DNA: TGTGCCAGCAGTTCACGGACAGGGAGAAGGGAGCTGTTTTTT
V: TRBV9; size: .; J: TRBJ1-1; D: .; CDR3: CASSGGWARSEAFF; DNA: TGTGCCAGCAGTGGGGGGTGGGCGCGGAGTGAAGCTTTCTTT
V: TRBV6-6; size: .; J: TRBJ2-2; D: TRBD2; CDR3: CASSYSIRGGTGELFF; DNA: TGTGCCAGCAGTTACTCGATACGCGGGGGGACCGGGGAGCTGTTTTTT
V: TRBV11-2; size: few; J: TRBJ2-6; D: .; CDR3: CASSTLGAGANVLTF; DNA: TGTGCCAGCAGCACCCTCGGGGCTGGGGCCAACGTCCTGACTTTC
V: TRBV28; size: few; J: TRBJ2-1; D: TRBD2; CDR3: CASSGWGGSYNEQFF; DNA: TGTGCCAGCAGTGGATGGGGGGGGTCCTACAATGAGCAGTTCTTC
V: TRBV5-8; size: .; J: TRBJ2-2; D: .; CDR3: CASNFGTPNTGELFF; DNA: TGTGCCAGCAACTTCGGGACGCCGAACACCGGGGAGCTGTTTTTT
V: TRBV6-1; size: few; J: TRBJ1-1; D: TRBD1; CDR3: CASPVIRTGENTEAFF; DNA: TGTGCCAGCCCTGTCATACGGACAGGGGAGAACACTGAAGCTTTCTTT
V: TRBV7-6; size: .; J: TRBJ2-1; D: .; CDR3: CASSPAPAAGSNEQFF; DNA: TGTGCCAGCAGCCCCGCCCCGGCCGCGGGTTCCAATGAGCAGTTCTTC
V: TRBV2; size: .; J: TRBJ1-6; D: .; CDR3: CASRDYNSPLHF; DNA: TGTGCCAGCAGGGACTATAATTCACCCCTCCACTTT
V: TRBV14; size: .; J: TRBJ1-1; D: .; CDR3: CASSLEVFGAEAFF; DNA: TGTGCCAGCAGCCTCGAGGTGTTTGGGGCTGAAGCTTTCTTT
V: TRBV5-4; size: .; J: TRBJ2-5; D: .; CDR3: CASSLLIRGEETQYF; DNA: TGTGCCAGCAGCTTGTTGATAAGGGGTGAGGAGACCCAGTACTTC
V: TRBV18; size: .; J: TRBJ2-1; D: TRBD2; CDR3: CASSPELLAGAIPYNEQFF; DNA: TGTGCCAGCTCACCGGAGTTACTAGCGGGGGCCATTCCCTACAATGAGCAGTTCTTC
V: TRBV6-1; size: many; J: TRBJ2-1; D: .; CDR3: CASSVRESYNEQFF; DNA: TGTGCCAGCAGTGTACGGGAGTCCTACAATGAGCAGTTCTTC
V: TRBV19; size: .; J: TRBJ2-2; D: .; CDR3: CASSMSSTANTGELFF; DNA: TGTGCCAGTAGTATGTCCAGCACAGCGAACACCGGGGAGCTGTTTTTT
V: TRBV27; size: few; J: TRBJ2-1; D: .; CDR3: CASHSVGAHNEQFF; DNA: TGTGCCAGTCACAGTGTCGGGGCCCACAATGAGCAGTTCTTC
V: TRBV7-6; size: many; J: TRBJ2-5; D: TRBD1; CDR3: CASSLEPGTVIYETQYF; DNA: TGTGCCAGCAGCTTAGAGCCCGGGACAGTAATTTACGAGACCCAGTACTTC